The source of this T cell receptor (beta chain) is a study of T cells in Graves' hyperthyroidism and ophthalmopathy. Findings and limits, study-wide: Ophthalmopathy was model-predicted a median about 6 months pre-onset.

Germline values: CDR1 SGDLS, CDR2 YYNGEE. V lost 4 bases to trimming and J lost 4 bases; unmatched junction nucleotides: 12. The CDR3 spans 16 residues. Uncontrolled infections, other autoimmune diseases, pregnancy or lactation led to exclusion of patients. Diagnoses were made from clinical symptoms, serum measures (thyroxine and TRAb), thyroid ultrasound and orbital computed tomography. Source material for PBMCs was less than 12 ml fresh peripheral blood. It was RNA transcripts that yielded the amplified TCR beta CDR3 regions. TCR CDR3 underwent first-round RT-PCR with the HTBI primer set. TCRdb called the multiplex PCR reads again in MiXCR, with one record for every CDR3 protein. The sample has 380,000 or so distinct CDR3 sequences; approximately 19% are singletons. This clonotype was recorded many times. Its antigen is not identified.

Sequencing input: blood. The source is a woman aged 18-29 years with Graves' hyperthyroidism. The gene calls are TRBV9 and TRBJ2-7, with TRBD2 identical over 9 bases. The CDR3 bases are TGTGCCAGCAGCCCAGCGGGGGGTTTCGGGCGGTACGAGCAGTACTTC. Its translation is CASSPAGGFGRYEQYF.